This T cell receptor (beta chain) is drawn from a study of T cell repertoires in cytomegalovirus infection. Looking at the study overall: An indication of both CMV infection and matching HLA type came from public TCR beta signatures.

TCRdb redid the calling of the reads with MiXCR, one entry per CDR3 protein. This sample carries more than 300,000 distinct CDR3 sequences, about 35% of them seen once, and the ten largest clones take approximately 13%. The study, taken as a whole, reports: Summed public TCR beta family frequency identified CMV carriers bearing the relevant HLA. In two of eight donors, the top clonotype was HLA-C-restricted CMV-specific.

CDR1 SGHTA and CDR2 FQGNSA come from the germline V gene. The CDR3 has 16 amino acids. V lost 3 bases and J lost 7; bases outside the gene matches: 12. This clonotype was observed a few times. Antigen specificity is unknown. This chain links TRBV7-2 with TRBJ2-1; 7 bases fit TRBD2. The specimen was cultured PBMCs, collected from culture after CMV antigen stimulation. This TCR came from a human donor in good health (CMV status not recorded). Some clones in this sample may be carry-over from other donors' samples. CDR3 in amino acids: CASSLFGGTAGNEQFF. DNA of the CDR3: TGTGCCAGCAGCTTGTTTGGTGGAACAGCGGGGAATGAGCAGTTCTTC.